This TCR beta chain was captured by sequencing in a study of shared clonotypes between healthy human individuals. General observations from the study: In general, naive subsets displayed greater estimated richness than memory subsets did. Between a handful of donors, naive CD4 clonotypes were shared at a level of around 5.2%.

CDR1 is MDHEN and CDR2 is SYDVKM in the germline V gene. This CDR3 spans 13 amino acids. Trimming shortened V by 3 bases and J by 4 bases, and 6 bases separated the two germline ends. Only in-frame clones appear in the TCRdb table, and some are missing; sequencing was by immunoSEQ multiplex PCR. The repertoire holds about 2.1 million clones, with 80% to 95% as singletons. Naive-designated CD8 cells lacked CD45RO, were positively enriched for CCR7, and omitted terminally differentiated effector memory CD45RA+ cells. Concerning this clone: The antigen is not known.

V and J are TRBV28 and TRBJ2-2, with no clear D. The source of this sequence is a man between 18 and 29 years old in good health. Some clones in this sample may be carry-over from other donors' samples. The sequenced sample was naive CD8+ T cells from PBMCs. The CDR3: CASSFRVTGELFF. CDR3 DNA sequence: TGTGCCAGCAGTTTTAGGGTCACCGGGGAGCTGTTTTTT.